This T cell receptor beta chain was documented in a study of blood T cell repertoires in COVID-19. Study at large: Samples came from the United States, Italy and Spain, spanning acute and convalescent COVID-19.

TCRdb keeps only in-frame clones here, not all; method: immunoSEQ multiplex PCR. The sample records about 160,000 clones, 80% to 90% being singletons. This CDR3 has 13 amino acids. V was shortened by 4 bases and J by 5 bases, with 12 bases between the two germline ends. V gene TRBV12-3 or TRBV12-4 combines with J gene TRBJ2-7; D is undetermined. The source material was peripheral blood. The clonotype was recovered from a man aged 60 to 75 with acute or convalescent COVID-19. The CDR3 bases are TGTGCCAGCAGTTCGAACCCGGCGGACGAGCAGTACTTC. This gives the protein CASSSNPADEQYF.